The clone carrying this T cell receptor beta chain was counted a few times. Its matching antigen is unknown. A constant-region primer served to make TCR beta cDNA from about 530 ng total RNA. What produced the TCR beta libraries was three nested multiplex PCR rounds using slightly modified ARM-PCR. Investigators reported that the first two PCR rounds, at around 10 cycles each, used TRBV1-TRBV30 forward primers with a C-beta reverse primer. TCRdb recomputed calls from the multiplex PCR reads with MiXCR, one row per CDR3 protein. This table holds about 44,000 distinct CDR3 sequences, about 80% found once. Germline loops: CDR1 SGHVS, CDR2 FNYEAQ. V was cut by 1 base and J by 1 base, with 8 bases left in between. The CDR3 extends over 14 amino acids. The study co-extracted DNA and RNA from about 19-30 mg of unsorted bulk tissue. These data originate in a study of tumor-infiltrating lymphocytes in primary liver carcinoma.

Study-wide results and caveats: Among top clones, only about 7-24% appeared in all five tumor regions.

The source is a man aged 35-49 years with primary liver carcinoma and hepatitis B virus infection. Sequencing was performed on liver tumor tissue from sampling region 3. Described subset: tumor region T3, left-lateral pole. The genes are TRBV7-6 and TRBJ2-7; D possibly corresponds to TRBD1 (5 bases). The CDR3 coding sequence is TGTGCCAGCAGCTTAGTTCCAGGGTCCTACGAGCAGTACTTC. This gives the protein CASSLVPGSYEQYF. The whole variable domain, filled in from reference TRBV7-6 and TRBJ2-7, reads GAGVSQSPRYKVTKRGQDVALRCDPISGHVSLYWYRQALGQGPEFLTYFNYEAQQDKSGLPNDRFSAERPEGSISTLTIQRTEQRDSAMYRCASSLVPGSYEQYFGPGTRLTVT.